This T cell receptor beta chain emerged from a study of cytomegalovirus exposure and HLA in healthy donors. Study-wide results and limits: In a later analysis, a genetic analysis reported fewer productive-TCR N-insertions in an Asian-associated ancestry cluster than the cohort average. TRBV6-2, TRBV6-3 and some other V segments were excluded as indistinguishable. For cytomegalovirus status, the classifier reportedly gave diagnoses with high specificity and sensitivity. Later examination showed HLA-associated TCR beta chains had greater clonal expansion than equally common others.

Germline V lookup: CDR1 MDHEN, CDR2 SYDVKM. Unmatched junction bases numbered 9, after V lost 10 bases and J lost 6 bases. This CDR3 region has 13 residues. Turning to this clone: What it recognizes is unknown.

The PCR used 60 Vbeta and 13 Jbeta primers. The assay was immunoSEQ multiplex PCR, and TCRdb's table has in-frame clones only and misses some. The sample lists some 100,000 clones; approximately 75% were seen once. The clonotype originates from a female donor in good health and CMV-seropositive. The rearrangement uses TRBV28 and TRBJ2-3, with 8 bases identical to TRBD2. The sequencing input was PBMCs. CDR3 sequence reads: CAITGAGVDTQYF. CDR3 sequence (DNA): TGTGCCATCACGGGAGCGGGGGTGGATACGCAGTATTTT.